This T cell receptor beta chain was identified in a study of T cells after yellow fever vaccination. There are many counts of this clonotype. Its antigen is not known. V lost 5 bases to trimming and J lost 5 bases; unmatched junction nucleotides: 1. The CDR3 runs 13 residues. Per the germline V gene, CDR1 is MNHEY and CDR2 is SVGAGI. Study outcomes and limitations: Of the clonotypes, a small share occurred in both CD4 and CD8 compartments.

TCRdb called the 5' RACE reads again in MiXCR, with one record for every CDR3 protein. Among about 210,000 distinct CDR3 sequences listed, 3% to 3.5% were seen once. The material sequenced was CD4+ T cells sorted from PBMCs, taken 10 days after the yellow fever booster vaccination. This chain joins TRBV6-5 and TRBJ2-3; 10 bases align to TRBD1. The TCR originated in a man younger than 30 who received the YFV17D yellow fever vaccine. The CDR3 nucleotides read TGTGCCAGCAGTAGGGACAGGGGAGATACGCAGTATTTT. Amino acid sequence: CASSRDRGDTQYF.